This T cell receptor beta chain was profiled in a study of cytomegalovirus exposure and HLA in healthy donors. Primers for the PCR totalled 60 Vbeta and 13 Jbeta. Sequenced by immunoSEQ multiplex PCR; TCRdb stores in-frame clones only, minus some. The sample lists about 88,000 clones, roughly 69% seen once, with approximately 2.9% in the top ten. The study's findings and limits: TCR beta chains numbering under 200 were designated cytomegalovirus-associated. TCR association rates varied by HLA locus in a later analysis, with DRB1 highest and HLA-C lowest.

A note on this clone: What it recognizes is unknown.

From germline, CDR1 is SGDLS and CDR2 YYNGEE. Losses at the gene ends were 3 bases for V and 0 bases for J; bases not matched to a gene: 4. The CDR3 is made up of 16 amino acids. The sample was PBMCs. The V call is TRBV9, the J call TRBJ2-5, with 11 bases that match TRBD2. This clonotype was sampled from a man between 45 and 60 years old in good health and CMV-seronegative. The CDR3 is CASSGSSGGYQETQYF. In DNA, the CDR3 is TGTGCCAGCAGCGGATCTAGCGGGGGGTACCAAGAGACCCAGTACTTC. The whole variable domain, filled in from reference TRBV9 and TRBJ2-5, reads DSGVTQTPKHLITATGQRVTLRCSPRSGDLSVYWYQQSLDQGLQFLIQYYNGEERAKGNILERFSAQQFPDLHSELNLSSLELGDSALYFCASSGSSGGYQETQYFGPGTRLLVL.